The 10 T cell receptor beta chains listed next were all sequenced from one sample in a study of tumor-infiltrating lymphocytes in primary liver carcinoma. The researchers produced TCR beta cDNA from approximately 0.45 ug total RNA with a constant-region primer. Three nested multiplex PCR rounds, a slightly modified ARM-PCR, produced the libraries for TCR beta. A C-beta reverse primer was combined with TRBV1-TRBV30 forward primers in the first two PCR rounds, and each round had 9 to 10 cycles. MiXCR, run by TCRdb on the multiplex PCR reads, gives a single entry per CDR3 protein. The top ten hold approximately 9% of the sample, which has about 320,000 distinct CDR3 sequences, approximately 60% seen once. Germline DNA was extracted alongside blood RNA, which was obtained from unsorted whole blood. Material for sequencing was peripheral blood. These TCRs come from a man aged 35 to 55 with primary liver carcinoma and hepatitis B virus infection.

CDR3 loop: CASSLTRVELTDPLSNQPQHF. The DNA of the CDR3 is TGTGCCAGCAGTTTAACGAGGGTGGAATTAACAGACCCTCTTAGCAATCAGCCCCAGCATTTT. This rearrangement joins TRBV12-3 or TRBV12-4 to TRBJ1-5, with D unclear. With 2 bases removed from V and 0 bases from J, the gap between germline ends came to 26 bases. The CDR3 has 21 amino acids.

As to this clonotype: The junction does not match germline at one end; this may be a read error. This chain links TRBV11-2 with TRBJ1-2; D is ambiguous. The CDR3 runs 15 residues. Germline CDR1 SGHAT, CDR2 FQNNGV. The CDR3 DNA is TGTGCCAGCGGCTTAGATCTGGGTGGGAGCTATGCCTACACCTTC. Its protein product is CASGLDLGGSYAYTF.

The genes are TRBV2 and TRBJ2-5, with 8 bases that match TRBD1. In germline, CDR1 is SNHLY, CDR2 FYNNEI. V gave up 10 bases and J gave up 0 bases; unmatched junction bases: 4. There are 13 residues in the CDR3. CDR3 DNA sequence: TGTGCCACTCGGACAGGGTACCAAGAGACCCAGTACTTC. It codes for CATRTGYQETQYF.

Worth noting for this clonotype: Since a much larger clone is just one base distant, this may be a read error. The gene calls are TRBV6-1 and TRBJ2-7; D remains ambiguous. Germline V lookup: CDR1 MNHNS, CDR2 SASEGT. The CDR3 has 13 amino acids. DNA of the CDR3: TGTCCCAGCGCCAGAGACCTGACCTACGAGCAGTACTTC. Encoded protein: CPSARDLTYEQYF.

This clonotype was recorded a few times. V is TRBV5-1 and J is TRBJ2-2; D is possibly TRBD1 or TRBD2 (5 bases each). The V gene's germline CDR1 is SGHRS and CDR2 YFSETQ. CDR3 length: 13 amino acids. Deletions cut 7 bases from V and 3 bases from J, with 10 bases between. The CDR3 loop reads CASRDADTGELFF. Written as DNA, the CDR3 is TGCGCCAGCCGGGACGCCGACACCGGGGAGCTGTTTTTT.

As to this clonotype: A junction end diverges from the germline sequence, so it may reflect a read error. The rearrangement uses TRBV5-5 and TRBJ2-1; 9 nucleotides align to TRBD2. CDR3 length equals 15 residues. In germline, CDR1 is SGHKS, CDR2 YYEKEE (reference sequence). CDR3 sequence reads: CASSWTSDSHNEQFF. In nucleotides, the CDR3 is TGTGCCAGCAGCTGGACTAGCGACTCCCACAATGAGCAGTTCTTC.

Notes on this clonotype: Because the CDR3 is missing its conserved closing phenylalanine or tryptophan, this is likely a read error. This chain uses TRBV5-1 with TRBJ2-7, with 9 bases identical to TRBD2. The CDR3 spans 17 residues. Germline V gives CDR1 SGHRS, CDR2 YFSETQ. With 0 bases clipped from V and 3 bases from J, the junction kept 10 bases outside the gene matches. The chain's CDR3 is CASSLAGRGLAVYEQYS. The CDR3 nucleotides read TGCGCCAGCAGCTTGGCCGGCAGGGGACTAGCCGTCTACGAGCAGTACTCC.

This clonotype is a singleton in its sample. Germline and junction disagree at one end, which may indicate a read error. The CDR3 protein is CASTQPPDRLGGNTIYF. Written as DNA, the CDR3 is TGTGCCAGCACCCAACCACCCGACCGCTTAGGAGGAAACACCATATATTTC. This chain links TRBV11-2 with TRBJ1-3, with no clear D. Germline CDR1 SGHAT, CDR2 FQNNGV. This CDR3 is 17 amino acids long.

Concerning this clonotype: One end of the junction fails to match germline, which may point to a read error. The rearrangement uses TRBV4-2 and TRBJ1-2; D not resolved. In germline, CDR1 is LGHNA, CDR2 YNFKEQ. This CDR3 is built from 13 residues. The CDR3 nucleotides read TGTGTCAGCAGCCAAGATACAAGGTCTGGCTACACCTTC. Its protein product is CVSSQDTRSGYTF.

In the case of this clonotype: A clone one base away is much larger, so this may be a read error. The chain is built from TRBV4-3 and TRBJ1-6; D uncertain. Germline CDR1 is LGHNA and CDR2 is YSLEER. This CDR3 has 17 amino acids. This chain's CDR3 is CTSSQDSVSSYNSPLHF. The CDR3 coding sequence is TGCACCAGCAGCCAAGATAGCGTTAGCTCCTATAATTCACCCCTCCACTTT.